The clone carrying this T cell receptor beta chain showed up just once. Its specificity is not known. The entry originates in a study of T cell responses to AZD1222 COVID-19 vaccine. Study-wide results and limits: Mostly white British, mostly female donors; authors suggested clonal diversity may be underestimated. Repertoires were collected only later (after the peak T cell response had occurred).

Sequenced by immunoSEQ multiplex PCR; TCRdb stores in-frame clones only, minus some. The sample contains 120,000 to 150,000 clones, around 83% of which appear only once. The CDR3 runs 15 residues. Germline V gene data show CDR1 as SGHDT and CDR2 as YYEEEE. The V and J ends lost 4 bases and 3 bases, in that order; junction bases with no gene match: 3. The chain uses TRBV5-6 and TRBJ2-7; 14 bases are a match to TRBD2. The sequence was obtained from an adult who received the AZD1222 COVID-19 vaccine. This specimen was peripheral blood, taken 28 days after the second AZD1222 dose. The CDR3 DNA follows: TGTGCCAGCAGCGCGGGGACTAGCGGGGGCTACGAGCAGTACTTC. Its protein is CASSAGTSGGYEQYF.